The 14 T cell receptor beta chains reported below all come from one sample, sequenced in a study of blood T cell repertoires in COVID-19. Here immunoSEQ multiplex PCR was the method, and the copy in TCRdb shows in-frame clones only, minus some. Seen here are about 82,000 clones, about 76% observed once, and the top ten hold 44%. Sequencing used peripheral blood. The receptors were sampled from a man older than 75 with acute or convalescent COVID-19.

The chain is built from TRBV19 and TRBJ1-2; no clear D. Germline lookup yields CDR1 LNHDA and CDR2 SQIVND (reference sequence). The V gene lost 3 bases and the J gene lost 4 bases, with 18 bases spanning the gap. The CDR3 sequence is 16 residues long. CDR3 nucleotides: TGTGCCAGTAGTATGTTGGTCGCTATTCAGGCCTATGGCTACACCTTC. Translating gives CASSMLVAIQAYGYTF.

This chain uses TRBV20-1 with TRBJ2-3; 11 positions agree with TRBD2. The CDR3 consists of 16 residues. Germline V gives CDR1 DFQATT, CDR2 SNEGSKA (reference sequence). The J segment lost 0 bases and the V segment lost 3 bases, leaving 5 bases of the junction unmatched. CDR3 residues: CSASLAGGPSTDTQYF. The CDR3 coding sequence is TGCAGTGCTAGTCTAGCGGGAGGACCAAGCACAGATACGCAGTATTTT.

V usage is TRBV12-3 or TRBV12-4 and J usage is TRBJ2-5; a weak D match, TRBD1 (6 bases). V lost 5 bases and J lost 5, with 9 bases in between. The length of the CDR3 is 12 residues. In DNA, the CDR3 is TGTGCCAGCAGTCAGAGGGGGGAGACCCAGTACTTC. This gives the protein CASSQRGETQYF.

V usage is TRBV5-1 and J usage is TRBJ2-3; 7 bases agree with TRBD2. The CDR3 sequence is 16 residues long. Germline V gives CDR1 SGHRS, CDR2 YFSETQ. With V trimmed by 5 bases and J by 1 base, 10 bases remained unmatched. CDR3 loop: CASRDLGGPGTDTQYF. The DNA of the CDR3 is TGCGCCAGCAGGGATCTGGGAGGGCCGGGCACAGATACGCAGTATTTT.

Remarks on this clone: This CDR3 is missing its conserved last phenylalanine or tryptophan, likely due to a read error. The DNA is omitted, as the CDR3 cannot be located on it reliably, and the CDR3 follows TCRdb's listing. The V and J genes are TRBV6-4 and TRBJ1-2; no DNA check was done on the table's D call, TRBD1. The CDR3 contains 14 residues when both ends are counted. Germline-derived CDR1 and CDR2 are MRHNA and SNTAGT. The CDR3 reads CASSDEGDRLLAGV.

CDR3 sequence: CASSTRRRTGDMGTDTQYF. For the CDR3, the DNA is TGTGCCAGCTCTACCCGGAGGAGGACGGGTGACATGGGCACAGATACGCAGTATTTT. The rearrangement joins TRBV18 to TRBJ2-3; D might be TRBD2 (5 bases). Germline V CDR1 and CDR2: KGHSH, LQKENI. This CDR3 comprises 19 residues. V was shortened by 6 bases and J by 1 base, with 26 bases between the two germline ends. Filled out from reference TRBV18 and TRBJ2-3, the complete variable domain reads NAGVMQNPRHLVRRRGQEARLRCSPMKGHSHVYWYRQLPEEGLKFMVYLQKENIIDESGMPKERFSAEFPKEGPSILRIQQVVRGDSAAYFCASSTRRRTGDMGTDTQYFGPGTRLTVL.

V usage is TRBV6-5 and J usage is TRBJ1-2; possible D gene TRBD1, 6 bases. Trimming left V 0 bases short and J 4 bases short, with 12 bases between. Germline V CDR1 and CDR2: MNHEY, SVGAGI. The CDR3 contains 15 residues. Here the CDR3 reads CASSYSHQGTYGYTF. The CDR3 DNA follows: TGTGCCAGCAGTTACTCTCATCAGGGGACCTATGGCTACACCTTC.

The rearrangement uses TRBV7-9 and TRBJ1-3, with unresolved D. V lost 7 bases to trimming and J lost 0 bases, with 13 bases between them. CDR1 is SEHNR and CDR2 is FQNEAQ in the germline V gene (reference sequence). The CDR3 totals 15 residues. In nucleotides, the CDR3 is TGTGCCAGCAACGCGGGCTGGAGCTCTGGAAACACCATATATTTT. Protein: CASNAGWSSGNTIYF.

The chain carries TRBV3-1 (or the pseudogene TRBV3-2) and TRBJ2-7; 9 bases align to TRBD2. The CDR3 spans 15 residues. Trimming at V came to 3 bases and at J to 2 bases, leaving 5 bases not matched to a gene. CDR1 LGHDT and CDR2 YNNKEL come from the germline V gene (reference sequence). The DNA of the CDR3 is TGTGCCAGCAGCCAGACTAGCGGCAAGGCCTACGAGCAGTACTTC. Amino acids: CASSQTSGKAYEQYF.

The chain employs TRBV6-6 and TRBJ2-1, with a tentative D call TRBD1 (6 bases). Germline CDR1 MNHNY, CDR2 SVGAGI (reference sequence). Between the trimmed V and J ends, which lost 7 bases and 5 bases, there was a span of 15 bases. CDR3 size: 14 residues. CDR3 DNA sequence: TGTGCCAGCACCCGCACAGGGCGGAACAATGAGCAGTTCTTC. Its protein product is CASTRTGRNNEQFF.

The chain's CDR3 is CASSLEGTGNTGELFF. In DNA form, the CDR3 reads TGCGCCAGCAGCCTGGAAGGGACAGGGAACACCGGGGAGCTGTTTTTT. J is TRBJ2-2 and V is TRBV5-1, with 8 positions matching TRBD1. Germline CDR1 SGHRS, CDR2 YFSETQ. Unmatched junction bases numbered 6, after V lost 4 bases and J lost 1 base. The CDR3 totals 16 residues.

CDR3: CASSINRVGDTQYF. CDR3 DNA: TGTGCCAGTAGTATAAACAGGGTGGGGGATACGCAGTATTTT. The chain links TRBV19 to TRBJ2-3; D possibly corresponds to TRBD1 (6 bases). Between the trimmed V and J ends, which lost 2 bases and 6 bases, there was a span of 12 bases. This CDR3 is 14 amino acids long. Per germline, CDR1 LNHDA and CDR2 SQIVND (reference sequence).

The chain carries TRBV19 and TRBJ2-5; possibly TRBD1 for D (5 bases). CDR3 length: 12 amino acids. Trimming took off 3 bases at V and 4 bases at J, with 6 bases between the two ends. Looked up from germline, CDR1 is LNHDA and CDR2 is SQIVND (reference sequence). The CDR3 protein is CASSIQGETQYF. CDR3 nucleotide sequence: TGTGCCAGTAGTATCCAGGGAGAGACCCAGTACTTC.

The chain links TRBV28 to TRBJ1-4, with D perhaps TRBD1 (5 bases). The CDR3 consists of 18 residues. In germline, CDR1 is MDHEN, CDR2 SYDVKM. V was shortened by 3 bases and J by 2 bases, with 19 bases between the two germline ends. In DNA form, the CDR3 reads TGTGCCAGCAGTTTGCCCACCGGAGGGGTGAGGACTAATGAAAAACTGTTTTTT. Translated: CASSLPTGGVRTNEKLFF.